This T cell receptor (beta chain) appears in the sequencing data of a study of somatic mutations in cytotoxic T cells in rheumatoid arthritis. Whole-study results and caveats: For CD8+ T-cell clonality, rheumatoid arthritis patients and age-matched healthy controls did not differ significantly. With age, CD8+ clonality increased in rheumatoid arthritis patients, whereas no such increase appeared in healthy controls. Unidentified antigens were the targets of the expanded CD8+ clones.

TCRdb's table, derived via immunoSEQ multiplex PCR, lists solely in-frame clones and lacks some. The sample shows 15,000 to 20,000 clones, more than 65% of them seen only once. V trimming: 4 bases; J trimming: 8 bases; junction bases outside the gene matches: 6. The CDR3 runs 12 residues. The germline CDR1 and CDR2 sequences are SQVTM and ANQGSEA. For this clone: Its antigen is not known.

This clonotype originated in an adult with rheumatoid arthritis. The chain recombines TRBV29-1 with TRBJ2-3, with 7 bases lining up with TRBD1. Sequencing was performed on CD8+ T cells sorted from blood. CDR3 in DNA: TGCAGCGTTGGGGACAGCAATCCTACGCAGTATTTT. Translating it yields CSVGDSNPTQYF.